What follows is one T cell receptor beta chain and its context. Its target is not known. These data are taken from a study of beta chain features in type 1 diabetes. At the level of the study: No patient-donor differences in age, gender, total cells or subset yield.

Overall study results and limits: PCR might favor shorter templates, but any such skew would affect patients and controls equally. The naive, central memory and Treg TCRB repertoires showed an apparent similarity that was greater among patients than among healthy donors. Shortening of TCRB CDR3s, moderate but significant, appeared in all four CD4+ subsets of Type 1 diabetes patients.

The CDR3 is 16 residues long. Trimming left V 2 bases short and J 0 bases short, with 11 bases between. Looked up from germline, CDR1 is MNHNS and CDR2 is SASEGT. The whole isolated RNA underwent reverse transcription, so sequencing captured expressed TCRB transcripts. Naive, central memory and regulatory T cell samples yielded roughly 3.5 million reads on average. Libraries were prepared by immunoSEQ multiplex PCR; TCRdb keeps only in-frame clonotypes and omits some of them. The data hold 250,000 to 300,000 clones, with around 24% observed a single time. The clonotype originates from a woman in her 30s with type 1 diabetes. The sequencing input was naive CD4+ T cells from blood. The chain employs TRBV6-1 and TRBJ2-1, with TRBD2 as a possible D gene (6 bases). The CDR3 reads CASSEKGRSSYNEQFF. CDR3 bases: TGTGCCAGCAGTGAAAAGGGGAGGAGCTCCTACAATGAGCAGTTCTTC.